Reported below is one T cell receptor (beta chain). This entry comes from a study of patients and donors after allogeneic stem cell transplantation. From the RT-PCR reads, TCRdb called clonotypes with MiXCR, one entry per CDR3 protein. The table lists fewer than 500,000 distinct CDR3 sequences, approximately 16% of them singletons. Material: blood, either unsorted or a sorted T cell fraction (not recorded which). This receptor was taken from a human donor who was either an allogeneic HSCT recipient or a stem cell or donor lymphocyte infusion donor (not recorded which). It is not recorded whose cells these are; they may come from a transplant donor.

The CDR3 loop is CASSYSRTYNEQFF. The CDR3 bases are TGTGCCAGCAGTTACTCACGGACGTACAATGAGCAGTTCTTC. V gene TRBV6-5 combines with J gene TRBJ2-1; D remains ambiguous. This CDR3 is built from 14 residues. Germline CDR1 is MNHEY and CDR2 is SVGAGI. V was clipped by 0 bases and J by 4 bases, with 7 bases between them.